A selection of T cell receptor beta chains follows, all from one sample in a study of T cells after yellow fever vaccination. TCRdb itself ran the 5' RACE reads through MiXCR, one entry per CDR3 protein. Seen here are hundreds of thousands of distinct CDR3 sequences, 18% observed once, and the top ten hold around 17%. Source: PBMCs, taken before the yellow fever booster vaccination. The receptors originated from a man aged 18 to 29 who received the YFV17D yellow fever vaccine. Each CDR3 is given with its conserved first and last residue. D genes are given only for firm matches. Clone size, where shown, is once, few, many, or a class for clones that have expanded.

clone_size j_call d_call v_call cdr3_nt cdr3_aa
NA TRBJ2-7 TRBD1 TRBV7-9 TGTGCCAGCAGCTCAGCGCCGGGACAGTCGTCCGAGCAGTACTTC CASSSAPGQSSEQYF
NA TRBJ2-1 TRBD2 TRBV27 TGTGCCAGCAGACTAGCGGGGGCCCCACTAAGGCAGTTCTTC CASRLAGAPLRQFF
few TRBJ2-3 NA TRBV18 TGTGCCAGCTCACCCACCCTACGGGGGAAAGAAATCGCAGATACGCAGTATTTT CASSPTLRGKEIADTQYF
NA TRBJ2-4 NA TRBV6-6 TGTGCCAGCAGTGGTGATCTAGCCAAAAACATTCAGTACTTC CASSGDLAKNIQYF
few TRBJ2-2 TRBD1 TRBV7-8 TGTGCCAGCAGCGTGGGACAGGGTAACACCGGGGAGCTGTTTTTT CASSVGQGNTGELFF
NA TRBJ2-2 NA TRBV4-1 TGCGCCAGCAGCCTCGGATCGGAGGGGGCGTTCACCGGGGAGCTGTTTTTT CASSLGSEGAFTGELFF
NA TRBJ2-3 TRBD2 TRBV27 TGTGCCAGCAGTTTTTCCGGACTAGCGGCGGATACGCAGTATTTT CASSFSGLAADTQYF
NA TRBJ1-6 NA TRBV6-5 TGTGCCAGCAGTTACGGGGGTAGGGGCTCACCCCTCCACTTT CASSYGGRGSPLHF
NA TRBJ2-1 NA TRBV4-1 TGCGCCAGCAGCCAAGTCCTCTCCTCCTACAATGAGCAGTTCTTC CASSQVLSSYNEQFF
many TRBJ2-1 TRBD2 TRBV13 TGTGCCAGCAGCCGCGGGAGGCCCTACAATGAGCAGTTCTTC CASSRGRPYNEQFF
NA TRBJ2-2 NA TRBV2 TGTGCCAGCACGAGGGTTGTCGGGGAGCTGTTTTTT CASTRVVGELFF
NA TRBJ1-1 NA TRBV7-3 TGTGCCAGCAGCTTAGGGGTCGGTGGGACTGAAGCTTTCTTT CASSLGVGGTEAFF
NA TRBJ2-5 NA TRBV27 TGTGCCAGCAGTTCTTCCGCCCTAGGAGGGACCCAGTACTTC CASSSSALGGTQYF
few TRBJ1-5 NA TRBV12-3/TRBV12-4 TGTGCCAGCAGTTTCTCACCTGCTTATAGCAATCAGCCCCAGCATTTT CASSFSPAYSNQPQHF
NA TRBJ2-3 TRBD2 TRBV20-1 TGCAGTGCTGGCCTCCTAGCGGGGGAAGGGGATACGCAGTATTTT CSAGLLAGEGDTQYF
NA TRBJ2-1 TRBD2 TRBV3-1 TGTGCCAGCAGCCAAGAGGGACTAGCGGGGGGGCGACCGTCCCATGAGCAGTTCTTC CASSQEGLAGGRPSHEQFF
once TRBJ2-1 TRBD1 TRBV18 TGTGCCAGCTCACTTAACAGGGGAAGGGGCTCCTACAATGAGCAGTTCTTC CASSLNRGRGSYNEQFF
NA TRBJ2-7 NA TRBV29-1 TGCAGCGTTGTAGTCAGTTTGTACGAGCAGTACTTC CSVVVSLYEQYF
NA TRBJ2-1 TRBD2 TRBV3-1 TGTGCCAGCAGCCAAGGACTAGCGGGGGCATCCAATGAGCAGTTCTTC CASSQGLAGASNEQFF
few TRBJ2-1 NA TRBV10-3 TGTGCCATCCTCGGGGGGCCTCAGAATGAGCAGTTCTTC CAILGGPQNEQFF
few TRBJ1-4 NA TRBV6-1 TGTGCCAGCACCTGGGGGATCCTGGCTAATGAAAAACTGTTTTTT CASTWGILANEKLFF
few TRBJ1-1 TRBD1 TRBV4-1 TGCGCCAGCAGCCAGCGGGACAGCTCAACTGAAGCTTTCTTT CASSQRDSSTEAFF
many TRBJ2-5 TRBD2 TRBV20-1 TGCAGTGCTAGAGATGGGGGGGAGGGGGAGACCCAGTACTTC CSARDGGEGETQYF
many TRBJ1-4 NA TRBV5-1 TGCGCCAGCAGCGTCGACAGAGCAACTAATGAAAAACTGTTTTTT CASSVDRATNEKLFF
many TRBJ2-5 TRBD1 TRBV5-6 TGTGCCAGCAGCTTCACAGGGGAAGAGACCCAGTACTTC CASSFTGEETQYF
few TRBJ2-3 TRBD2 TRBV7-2 TGTGCCAGCAGCCCAGAACCGGGACTAGCGGGGCCCACAGATACGCAGTATTTT CASSPEPGLAGPTDTQYF
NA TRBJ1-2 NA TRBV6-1 TGTGCCAGCAGTTCCGGGACAACGGATAACTATGGCTACACCTTC CASSSGTTDNYGYTF
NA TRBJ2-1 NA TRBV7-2 TGTGCCAGCAGCTATACCTCCGTGGGTGAGCAGTTCTTC CASSYTSVGEQFF
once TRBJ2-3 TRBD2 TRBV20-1 TGCAGTGCTAGATCGACTAGCGGGGGATCCTATACGCAGTATTTT CSARSTSGGSYTQYF
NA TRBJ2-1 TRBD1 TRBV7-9 TGTGCCAGCAGCCTCCCGGGACAGGCTTACAATGAGCAGTTCTTC CASSLPGQAYNEQFF
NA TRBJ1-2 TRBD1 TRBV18 TGTGCCAGCTCACCACCGACAGGGACTAACTATGGCTACACCTTC CASSPPTGTNYGYTF
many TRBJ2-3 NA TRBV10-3 TGTGCCACCCTCGGGGCTAGCACAGATACGCAGTATTTT CATLGASTDTQYF
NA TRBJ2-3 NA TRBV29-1 TGCAGCGTTGATACCGGATTCCCCCGCACAGATACGCAGTATTTT CSVDTGFPRTDTQYF
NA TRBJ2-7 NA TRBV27 TGTGCCAGCAGTTTCGGGCAAACCGGCGAGCAGTACTTC CASSFGQTGEQYF
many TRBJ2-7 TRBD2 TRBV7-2 TGTGCCAGCAGCTCGCCGGGACTAGCGGGGACGAACTCCTACGAGCAGTACTTC CASSSPGLAGTNSYEQYF
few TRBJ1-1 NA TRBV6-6 TGTGCCAGCAGTTACCCACTGACAGACCCGAACACTGAAGCTTTCTTT CASSYPLTDPNTEAFF
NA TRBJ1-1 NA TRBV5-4 TGTGCCAGCAGCTTGGCCAGGGTCAACACTGAAGCTTTCTTT CASSLARVNTEAFF
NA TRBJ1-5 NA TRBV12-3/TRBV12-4 TGTGCCAGCAGTTTATTATCGTCCGTGAGCAATCAGCCCCAGCATTTT CASSLLSSVSNQPQHF
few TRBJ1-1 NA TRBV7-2 TGTGCCAGCAGCCTAACCCGGGACGGTGAAGCTTTCTTT CASSLTRDGEAFF
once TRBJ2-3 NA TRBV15 TGTGCCACCGGGGGGCGTGGGGGGCCGCCTACGCAGTATTTT CATGGRGGPPTQYF
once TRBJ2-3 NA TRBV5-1 TGCGCCAGCAGCTTAGGACAGAACACAGATACGCAGTATTTT CASSLGQNTDTQYF
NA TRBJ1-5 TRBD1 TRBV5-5 TGTGCCAGCAGCTGGACAGGATATAGCAATCAGCCCCAGCATTTT CASSWTGYSNQPQHF
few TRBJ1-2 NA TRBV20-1 TGCAGTGCTAGGGGACATCACTATGGCTACACCTTC CSARGHHYGYTF
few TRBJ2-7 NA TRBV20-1 TGCAGTGCTAGGCCCGGGGGTAATTCCTACGAGCAGTACTTC CSARPGGNSYEQYF
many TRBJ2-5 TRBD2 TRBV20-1 TGCAGTGCTAGAGATCCTGGGGGAGCGGGGGAGGGAACCCAGTACTTC CSARDPGGAGEGTQYF
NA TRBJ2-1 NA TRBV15 TGTGCCACCAGCAGAGATCTAGGGACGGTAAACAATGAGCAGTTCTTC CATSRDLGTVNNEQFF
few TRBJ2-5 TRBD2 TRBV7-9 TGTGCCAGCAGCAGAGGGACTAGCCCCCAAGAGACCCAGTACTTC CASSRGTSPQETQYF
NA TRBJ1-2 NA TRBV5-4 TGTGCCAGCAGCTTGGACCCTAGGCAGTCCGGGAGCTACACCTTC CASSLDPRQSGSYTF
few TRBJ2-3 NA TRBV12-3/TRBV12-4 TGTGCCAGCAGTTTTCTGTCCTTAGATACGCAGTATTTT CASSFLSLDTQYF
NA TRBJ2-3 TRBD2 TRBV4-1 TGCGCCAGCAGCCATAGCGGGGGGTACACAGATACGCAGTATTTT CASSHSGGYTDTQYF
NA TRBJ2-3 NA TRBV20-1 TGCAGTGCCCCGAAGGACAACCCCACAGATACGCAGTATTTT CSAPKDNPTDTQYF
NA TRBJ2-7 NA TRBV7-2 TGTGCCAGCAGCTTAAGGGTTGGCGAGCAGTACTTC CASSLRVGEQYF
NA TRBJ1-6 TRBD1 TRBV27 TGTGCCAGCAGTTCCGGGACAGGGAGTTCACCCCTCCACTTT CASSSGTGSSPLHF
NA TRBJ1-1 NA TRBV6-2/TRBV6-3 TGTGCCAGCCTAACGGGGCAGGGAGTTTACACTGAAGCTTTCTTT CASLTGQGVYTEAFF
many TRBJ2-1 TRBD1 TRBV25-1 TGTGCCAGCAGTGTTACCAAAGGGGGCCCCTCCAATGAGCAGTTCTTC CASSVTKGGPSNEQFF
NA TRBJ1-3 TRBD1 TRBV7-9 TGTGCCAGCAGCTTAGGACAGGGCGACTCTGGAAACACCATATATTTT CASSLGQGDSGNTIYF
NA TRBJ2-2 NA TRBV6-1 TGTGCCAGCAGTGAAGCAAGGAACACCGGGGAGCTGTTTTTT CASSEARNTGELFF
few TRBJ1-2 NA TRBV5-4 TGTGCCAGCAGCATCCGAGAGGCCGCCGGGGGCTACACCTTC CASSIREAAGGYTF
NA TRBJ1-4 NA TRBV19 TGTGCCAGTGAGGACAGCCTTCAGATGTTTTTT CASEDSLQMFF
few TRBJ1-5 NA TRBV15 TGTGCCACCAGCCCAGAGCGGGTCGATAGCAATCAGCCCCAGCATTTT CATSPERVDSNQPQHF